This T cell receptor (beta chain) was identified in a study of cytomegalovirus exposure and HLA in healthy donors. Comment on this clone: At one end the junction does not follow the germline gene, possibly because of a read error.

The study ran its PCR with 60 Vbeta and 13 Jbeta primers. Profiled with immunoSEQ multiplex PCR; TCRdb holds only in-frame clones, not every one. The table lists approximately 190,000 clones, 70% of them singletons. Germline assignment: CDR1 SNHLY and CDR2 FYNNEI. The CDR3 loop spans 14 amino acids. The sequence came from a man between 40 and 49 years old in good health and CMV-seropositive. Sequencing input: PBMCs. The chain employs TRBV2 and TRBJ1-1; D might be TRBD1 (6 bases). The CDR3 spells CVSRGEGSNTEAFF. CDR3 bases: TGTGTCAGCAGGGGAGAGGGCTCGAACACTGAAGCTTTCTTT.